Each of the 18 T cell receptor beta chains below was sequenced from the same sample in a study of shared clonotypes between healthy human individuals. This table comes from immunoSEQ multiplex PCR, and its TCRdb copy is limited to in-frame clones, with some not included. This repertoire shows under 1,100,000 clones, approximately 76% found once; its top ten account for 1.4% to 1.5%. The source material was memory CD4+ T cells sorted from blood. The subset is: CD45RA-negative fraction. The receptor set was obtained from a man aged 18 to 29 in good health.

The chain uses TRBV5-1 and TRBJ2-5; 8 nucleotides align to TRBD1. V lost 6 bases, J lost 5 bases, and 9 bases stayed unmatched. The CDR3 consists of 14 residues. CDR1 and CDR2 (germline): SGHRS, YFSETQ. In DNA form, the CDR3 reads TGCGCCAGCACCAAAGACAGGGGAACGGAGACCCAGTACTTC. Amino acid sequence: CASTKDRGTETQYF.

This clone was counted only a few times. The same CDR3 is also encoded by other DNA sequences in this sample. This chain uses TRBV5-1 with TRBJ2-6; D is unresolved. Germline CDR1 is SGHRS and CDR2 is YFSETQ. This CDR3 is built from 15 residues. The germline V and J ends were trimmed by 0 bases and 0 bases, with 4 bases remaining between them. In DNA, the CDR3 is TGCGCCAGCAGCTTGGACGTCTCTGGGGCCAACGTCCTGACTTTC. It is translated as CASSLDVSGANVLTF.

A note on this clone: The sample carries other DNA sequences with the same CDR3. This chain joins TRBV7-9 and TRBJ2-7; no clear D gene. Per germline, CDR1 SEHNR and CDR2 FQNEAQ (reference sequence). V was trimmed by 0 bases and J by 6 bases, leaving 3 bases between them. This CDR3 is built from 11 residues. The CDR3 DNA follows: TGTGCCAGCAGCTTAGCGGGCGAGCAGTACTTC. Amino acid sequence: CASSLAGEQYF.

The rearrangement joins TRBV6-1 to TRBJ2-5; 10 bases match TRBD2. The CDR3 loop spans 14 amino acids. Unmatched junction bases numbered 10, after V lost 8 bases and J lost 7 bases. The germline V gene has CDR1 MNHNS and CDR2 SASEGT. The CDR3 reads CASDQREGVGTQYF. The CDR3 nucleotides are TGTGCCAGCGATCAGCGGGAGGGGGTCGGGACCCAGTACTTC.

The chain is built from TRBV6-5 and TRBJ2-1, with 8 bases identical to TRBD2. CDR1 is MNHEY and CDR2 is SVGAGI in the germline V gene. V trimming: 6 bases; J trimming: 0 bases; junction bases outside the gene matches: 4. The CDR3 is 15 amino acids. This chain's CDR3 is CASSSSGSSYNEQFF. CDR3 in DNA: TGTGCCAGCAGCTCCAGCGGGAGCTCCTACAATGAGCAGTTCTTC.

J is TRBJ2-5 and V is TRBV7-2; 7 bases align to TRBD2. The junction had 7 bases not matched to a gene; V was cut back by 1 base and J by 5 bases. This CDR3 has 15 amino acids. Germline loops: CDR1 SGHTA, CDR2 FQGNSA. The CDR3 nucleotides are TGTGCCAGCAGCTTAGGGGGAGGGCCCGGGGAGACCCAGTACTTC. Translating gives CASSLGGGPGETQYF.

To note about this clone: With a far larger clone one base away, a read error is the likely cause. Written as DNA, the CDR3 is TGTGCCAGCGGCTCTGGACTAGATGGGGATACGCAGTATTTT. Protein: CASGSGLDGDTQYF. The J gene is TRBJ2-3, the V gene TRBV7-9, with 7 bases that match TRBD2. CDR3 length equals 14 residues. V lost 8 bases and J lost 6; bases outside the gene matches: 11. CDR1 is SEHNR, CDR2 FQNEAQ, per germline (reference sequence).

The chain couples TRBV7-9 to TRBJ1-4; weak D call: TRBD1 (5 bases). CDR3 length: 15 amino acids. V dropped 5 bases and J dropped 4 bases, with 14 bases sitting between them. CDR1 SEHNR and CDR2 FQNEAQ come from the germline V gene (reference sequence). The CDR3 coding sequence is TGTGCCAGCAGCGCACGGGGCTCTGATAATGAAAAACTGTTTTTT. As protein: CASSARGSDNEKLFF. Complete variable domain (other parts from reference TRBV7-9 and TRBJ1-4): DTGVSQNPRHKITKRGQNVTFRCDPISEHNRLYWYRQTLGQGPEFLTYFQNEAQLEKSRLLSDRFSAERPKGSFSTLEIQRTEQGDSAMYLCASSARGSDNEKLFFGSGTQLSVL.

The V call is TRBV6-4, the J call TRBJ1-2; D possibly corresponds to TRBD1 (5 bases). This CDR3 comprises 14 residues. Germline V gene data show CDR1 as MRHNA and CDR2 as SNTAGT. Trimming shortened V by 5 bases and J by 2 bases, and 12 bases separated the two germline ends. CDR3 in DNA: TGTGCCAGCAGTCCCGGGACGGCAAACTATGGCTACACCTTC. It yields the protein CASSPGTANYGYTF.

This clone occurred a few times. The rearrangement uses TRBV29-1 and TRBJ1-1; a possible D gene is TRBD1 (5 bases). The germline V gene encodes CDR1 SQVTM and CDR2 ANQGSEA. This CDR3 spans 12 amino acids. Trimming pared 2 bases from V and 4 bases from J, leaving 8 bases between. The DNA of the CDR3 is TGCAGCGTTGAAAGGGGCGGCACTGAAGCTTTCTTT. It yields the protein CSVERGGTEAFF.

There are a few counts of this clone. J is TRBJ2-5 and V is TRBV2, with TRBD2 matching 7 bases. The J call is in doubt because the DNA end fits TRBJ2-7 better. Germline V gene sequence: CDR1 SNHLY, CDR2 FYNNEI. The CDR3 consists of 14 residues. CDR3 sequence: CASTPSAGAVEQYF. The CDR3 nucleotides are TGTGCCAGCACCCCCTCCGCGGGAGCGGTCGAGCAGTACTTC.

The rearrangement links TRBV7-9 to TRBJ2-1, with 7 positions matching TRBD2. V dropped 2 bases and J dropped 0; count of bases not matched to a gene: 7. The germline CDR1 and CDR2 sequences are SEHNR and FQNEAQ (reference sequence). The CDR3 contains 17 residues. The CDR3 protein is CASSLYGGGSSYNEQFF. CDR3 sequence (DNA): TGTGCCAGCAGCTTATACGGGGGAGGGAGCTCCTACAATGAGCAGTTCTTC.

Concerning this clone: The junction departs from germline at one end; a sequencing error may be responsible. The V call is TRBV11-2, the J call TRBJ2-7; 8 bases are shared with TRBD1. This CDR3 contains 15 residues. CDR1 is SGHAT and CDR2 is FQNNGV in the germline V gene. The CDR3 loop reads CANSLGQGKAYEQYF. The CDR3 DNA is TGTGCCAACAGCTTAGGACAGGGAAAAGCCTACGAGCAGTACTTC.

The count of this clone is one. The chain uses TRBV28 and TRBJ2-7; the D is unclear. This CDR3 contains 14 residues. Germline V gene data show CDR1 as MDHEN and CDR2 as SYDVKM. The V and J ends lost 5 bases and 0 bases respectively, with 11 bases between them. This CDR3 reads CASSPLRSSYEQYF. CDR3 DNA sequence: TGTGCCAGCAGTCCTCTGCGCAGCTCCTACGAGCAGTACTTC.

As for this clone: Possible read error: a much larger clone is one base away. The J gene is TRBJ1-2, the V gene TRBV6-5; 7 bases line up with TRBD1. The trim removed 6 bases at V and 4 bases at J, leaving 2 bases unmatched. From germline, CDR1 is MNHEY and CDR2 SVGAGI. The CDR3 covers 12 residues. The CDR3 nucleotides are TGTGCCAGCAGCCAGGGGGTCTATGGCTACACCTTC. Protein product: CASSQGVYGYTF.

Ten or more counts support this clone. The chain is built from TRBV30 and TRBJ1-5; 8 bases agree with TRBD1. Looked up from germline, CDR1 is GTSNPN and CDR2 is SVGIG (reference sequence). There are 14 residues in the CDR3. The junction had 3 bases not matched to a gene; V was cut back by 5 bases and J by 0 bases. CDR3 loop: CAWGQGHSNQPQHF. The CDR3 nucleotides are TGTGCCTGGGGACAGGGACATAGCAATCAGCCCCAGCATTTT.

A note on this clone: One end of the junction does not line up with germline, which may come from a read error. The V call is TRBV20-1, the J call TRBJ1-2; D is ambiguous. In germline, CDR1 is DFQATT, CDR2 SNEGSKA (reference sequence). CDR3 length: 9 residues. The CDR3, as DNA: TGCAGTGCTAGTCAACTGGGGAGATTC. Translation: CSASQLGRF.

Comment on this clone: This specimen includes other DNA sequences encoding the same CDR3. CDR3 in DNA: TGTGCCAGCAGCTTGGGGACTAGGGGCAATGAGCAGTTCTTC. This codes for CASSLGTRGNEQFF. The chain joins TRBV5-8 to TRBJ2-1; 7 positions agree with TRBD2. The CDR3 length is 14 residues. V shed 0 bases and J 6 bases; nucleotides not matched to a gene: 3. The V gene's germline CDR1 is SGHTS and CDR2 YDEGEE.